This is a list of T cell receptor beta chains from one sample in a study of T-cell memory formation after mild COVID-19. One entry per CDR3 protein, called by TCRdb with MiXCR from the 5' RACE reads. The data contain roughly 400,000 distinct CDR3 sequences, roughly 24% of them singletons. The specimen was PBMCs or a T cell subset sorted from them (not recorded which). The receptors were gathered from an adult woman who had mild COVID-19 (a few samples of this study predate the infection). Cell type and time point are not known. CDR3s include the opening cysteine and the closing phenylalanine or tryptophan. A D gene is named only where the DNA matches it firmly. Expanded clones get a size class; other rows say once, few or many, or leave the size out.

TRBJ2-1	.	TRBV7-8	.	TGTGCCAGCAGCTCCGGGAGTCTATACAATGAGCAGTTCTTC	CASSSGSLYNEQFF
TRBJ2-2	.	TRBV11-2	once	TGTGCCAGCGTGGGGGTCGGGGAGCTGTTTTTT	CASVGVGELFF
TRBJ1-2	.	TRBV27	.	TGTGCCAGCAGTCCCGTCCGGACACTTCGTATAGGCTACACCTTC	CASSPVRTLRIGYTF
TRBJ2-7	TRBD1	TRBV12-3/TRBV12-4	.	TGTGCCAGCAGTCCCCAGACAGGGGCGGGGGAGCAGTACTTC	CASSPQTGAGEQYF
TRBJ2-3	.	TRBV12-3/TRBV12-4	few	TGTGCCAGCAGGCGGGACAGTACGACAGATACGCAGTATTTT	CASRRDSTTDTQYF
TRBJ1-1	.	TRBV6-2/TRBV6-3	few	TGTGCCAGCAGTTACGATGGGGGCACTGAAGCTTTCTTT	CASSYDGGTEAFF
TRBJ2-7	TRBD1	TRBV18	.	TGTGCCAGCTCCCCTGGGGGACAGAGCTACGAGCAGTACTTC	CASSPGGQSYEQYF
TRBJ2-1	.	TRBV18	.	TGTGCCAGCTCACCACCCCAGGGCGGCTACAATGAGCAGTTCTTC	CASSPPQGGYNEQFF
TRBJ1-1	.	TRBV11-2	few	TGTGCCAGCAGCCGACTGGGGACTGAAGCTTTCTTT	CASSRLGTEAFF
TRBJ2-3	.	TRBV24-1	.	TGTGCCACCAGGCCCGGGGGAGTAGCGGCGACGGATACGCAGTATTTT	CATRPGGVAATDTQYF
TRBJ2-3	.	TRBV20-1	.	TGCAGTGCCTTGGGTGGGGGGCCAGATACGCAGTATTTT	CSALGGGPDTQYF
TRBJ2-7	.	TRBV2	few	TGTGCCAGCAGAGACCCCGCGGACAGACCTAGTGTCTCCTACGAGCAGTACTTC	CASRDPADRPSVSYEQYF
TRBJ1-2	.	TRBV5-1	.	TGCGCCAGCAGCTTGGCCGGGGGAGCGAATGGCTACACCTTC	CASSLAGGANGYTF
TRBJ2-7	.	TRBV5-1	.	TGCGCCAGCAGCCCATTAAACGGGGGTACCTACGAGCAGTACTTC	CASSPLNGGTYEQYF
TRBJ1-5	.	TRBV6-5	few	TGTGCCAGCAGTCACCTCGGGACTCGGAATCAGCCCCAGCATTTT	CASSHLGTRNQPQHF
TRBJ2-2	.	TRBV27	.	TGTGCCAGCAGTTTCGGTGTCCCCCGGGAGCTGTTTTTT	CASSFGVPRELFF
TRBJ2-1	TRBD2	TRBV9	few	TGTGCCAGCAGCGTAGCGACCCAGCGGGGGGGTGTCGATGAGCAGTTCTTC	CASSVATQRGGVDEQFF
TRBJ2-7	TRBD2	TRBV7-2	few	TGTGCCAGTGGGGGGGTAACCTACGAGCAGTACTTC	CASGGVTYEQYF
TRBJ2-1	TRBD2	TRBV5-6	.	TGTGCCAGCAGCTTGGTACTAGCGGGGGGGCCGGGCTACAATGAGCAGTTCTTC	CASSLVLAGGPGYNEQFF
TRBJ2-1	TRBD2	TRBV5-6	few	TGTGCCAGCAGCTTCGGACTAGCGGGACCCTACAATGAGCAGTTCTTC	CASSFGLAGPYNEQFF
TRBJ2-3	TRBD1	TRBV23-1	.	TGCGCCATCTTGGGTAGAGGGGGCGAAGATACGCAGTATTTT	CAILGRGGEDTQYF
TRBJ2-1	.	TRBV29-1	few	TGCAGCGTCGACCTAAGTTTTGGGCAGTTCTTC	CSVDLSFGQFF
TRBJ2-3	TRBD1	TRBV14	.	TGTGCCAGCAGCCAAGAGGTGACAGGGATCAAAACAGATACGCAGTATTTT	CASSQEVTGIKTDTQYF
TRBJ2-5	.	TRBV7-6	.	TGTGCCAGCAGCTTAGGCCCCCTAGGGCGGGGCCAATCCCAAGAGACCCAGTACTTC	CASSLGPLGRGQSQETQYF
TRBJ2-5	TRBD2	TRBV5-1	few	TGCGCCAGCAGGACAAGCGGGGCGGAAGAGACCCAGTACTTC	CASRTSGAEETQYF
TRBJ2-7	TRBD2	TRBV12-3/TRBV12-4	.	TGTGCCAGCACGTACTCTCTAGCGGGGGGACCATCATCCTACGAGCAGTACTTC	CASTYSLAGGPSSYEQYF
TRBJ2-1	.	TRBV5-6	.	TGTGCCAGCAGCTTGGGGGTTAGACCCCCAAATGAGCAGTTCTTC	CASSLGVRPPNEQFF
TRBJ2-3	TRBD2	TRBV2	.	TGTGCCAGCAGTGATTTTCTAGCGGGGGACGACGACTCAGATACGCAGTATTTT	CASSDFLAGDDDSDTQYF
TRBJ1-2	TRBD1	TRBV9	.	TGTGCCAGCAGCAGAGGGACAGGGCATGGCTACACCTTC	CASSRGTGHGYTF
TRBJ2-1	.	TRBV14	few	TGTGCCAGCAGCCAAGTTAATCAGGGCCGGCAGTTCTTC	CASSQVNQGRQFF
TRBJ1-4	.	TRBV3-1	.	TGTGCCAGCAGCCAAGGGGGTCCCCTAAATGAAAAACTGTTTTTT	CASSQGGPLNEKLFF
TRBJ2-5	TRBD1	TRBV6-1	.	TGTGCCAGCACCCGAAGGGGACAGGCAATCCAAGAGACCCAGTACTTC	CASTRRGQAIQETQYF
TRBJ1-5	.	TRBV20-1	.	TGCAGTGCTAGAGGTTTGGATCAGCCCCAGCATTTT	CSARGLDQPQHF
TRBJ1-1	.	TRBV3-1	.	TGTGCCAGCAGCCAAGTAACAGTTAACACTGAAGCTTTCTTT	CASSQVTVNTEAFF
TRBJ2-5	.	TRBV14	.	TGTGCCAGCAGCCAAGAACCTATAGGCAGACAAGAGACCCAGTACTTC	CASSQEPIGRQETQYF
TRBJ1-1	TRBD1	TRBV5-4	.	TGTGCCAGCAGCTTCGGGACAGCCATGAACACTGAAGCTTTCTTT	CASSFGTAMNTEAFF
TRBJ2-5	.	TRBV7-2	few	TGTGCCAGCAGCTACGACATGAGGGGGGACGTGGAGACCCAGTACTTC	CASSYDMRGDVETQYF
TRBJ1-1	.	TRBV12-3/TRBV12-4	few	TGTGCCAGCATACGGAGGGAGGCCACTGAAGCTTTCTTT	CASIRREATEAFF
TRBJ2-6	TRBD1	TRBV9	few	TGTGCCAGCAGCGTAGTTTGGGACAGGGTAGGCTCTGGGGCCAACGTCCTGACTTTC	CASSVVWDRVGSGANVLTF
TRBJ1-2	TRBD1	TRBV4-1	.	TGCGCCAGCAGCCAAGCCGAAACAGGGGGGAACTATGGCTACACCTTC	CASSQAETGGNYGYTF
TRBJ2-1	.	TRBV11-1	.	TGTGCCAGCAGCCCACAGGGTTATTCCTACAATGAGCAGTTCTTC	CASSPQGYSYNEQFF
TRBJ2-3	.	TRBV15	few	TGTGCCACCAGCAGAGATCCCGTAGATACGCAGTATTTT	CATSRDPVDTQYF
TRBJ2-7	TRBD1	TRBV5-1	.	TGCGCCAGCAGCTGGGGGACAGAGTACGAGCAGTACTTC	CASSWGTEYEQYF
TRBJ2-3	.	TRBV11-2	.	TGTGCCAGCAGCTCAGGGGGGTGGACGCAGTATTTT	CASSSGGWTQYF
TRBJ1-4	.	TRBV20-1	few	TGCAGTGCTTTGGTGACAACTAATGAAAAACTGTTTTTT	CSALVTTNEKLFF
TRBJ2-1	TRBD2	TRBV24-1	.	TGTGCCACCAGTGATTTCGGACTAGCGGGGAGGGATGAGCAGTTCTTC	CATSDFGLAGRDEQFF
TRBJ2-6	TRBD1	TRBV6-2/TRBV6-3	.	TGTGCCAGCAGTGGAAAGGACAGGGTACTGCCTGGGGCCAACGTCCTGACTTTC	CASSGKDRVLPGANVLTF
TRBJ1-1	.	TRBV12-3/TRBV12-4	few	TGTGCCAGCAGTTTCGGGGTTCCCCCTGAAGCTTTCTTT	CASSFGVPPEAFF
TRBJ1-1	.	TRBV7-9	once	TGTGCCAGCAGCTCTACCGGGACCGAAGCTTTCTTT	CASSSTGTEAFF
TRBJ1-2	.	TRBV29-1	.	TGCAGCGTACGCGGGACCTTCAACTATGGCTACACCTTC	CSVRGTFNYGYTF
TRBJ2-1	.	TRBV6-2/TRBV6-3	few	TGTGCCAGCAGTTACAGTCCCTACAATGAGCAGTTCTTC	CASSYSPYNEQFF